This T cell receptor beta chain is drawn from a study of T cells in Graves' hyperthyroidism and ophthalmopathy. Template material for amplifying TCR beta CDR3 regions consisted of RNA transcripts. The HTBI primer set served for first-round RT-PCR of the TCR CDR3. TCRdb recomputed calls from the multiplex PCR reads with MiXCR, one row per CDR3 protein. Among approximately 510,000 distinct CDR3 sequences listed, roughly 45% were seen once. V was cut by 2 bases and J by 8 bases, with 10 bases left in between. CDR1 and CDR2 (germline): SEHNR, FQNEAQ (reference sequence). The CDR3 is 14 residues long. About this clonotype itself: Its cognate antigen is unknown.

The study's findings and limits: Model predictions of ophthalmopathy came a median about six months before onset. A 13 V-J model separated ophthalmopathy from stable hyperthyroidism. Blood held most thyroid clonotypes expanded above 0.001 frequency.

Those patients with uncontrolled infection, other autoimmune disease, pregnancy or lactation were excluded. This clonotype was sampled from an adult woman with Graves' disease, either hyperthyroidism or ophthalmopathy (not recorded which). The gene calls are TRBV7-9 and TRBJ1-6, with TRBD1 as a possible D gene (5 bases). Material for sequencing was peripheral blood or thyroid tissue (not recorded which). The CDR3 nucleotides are TGTGCCAGCAGCTTACAGGGTTGGGATTCACCCCTCCACTTT. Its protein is CASSLQGWDSPLHF.